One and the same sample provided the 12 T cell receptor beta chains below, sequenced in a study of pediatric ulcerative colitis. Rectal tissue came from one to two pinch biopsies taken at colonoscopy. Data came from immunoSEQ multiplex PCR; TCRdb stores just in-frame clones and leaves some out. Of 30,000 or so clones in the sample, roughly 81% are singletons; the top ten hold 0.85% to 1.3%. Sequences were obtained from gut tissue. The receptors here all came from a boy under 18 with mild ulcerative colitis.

The CDR3: CAWDQQSGGAGDTQYF. CDR3 nucleotide sequence: TGTGCCTGGGACCAACAGAGCGGGGGGGCTGGAGATACGCAGTATTTT. V is TRBV30 and J is TRBJ2-3; 10 bases map to TRBD2. The CDR3 totals 16 residues. The germline V gene encodes CDR1 GTSNPN and CDR2 SVGIG (reference sequence). V lost 5 bases and J lost 5; bases outside the gene matches: 13.

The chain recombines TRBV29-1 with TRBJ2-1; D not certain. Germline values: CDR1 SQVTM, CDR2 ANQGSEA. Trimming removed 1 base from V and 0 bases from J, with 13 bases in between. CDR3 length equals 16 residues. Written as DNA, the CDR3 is TGCAGCGTTGAAGGAGGCCAGATGAGCTCCTACAATGAGCAGTTCTTC. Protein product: CSVEGGQMSSYNEQFF.

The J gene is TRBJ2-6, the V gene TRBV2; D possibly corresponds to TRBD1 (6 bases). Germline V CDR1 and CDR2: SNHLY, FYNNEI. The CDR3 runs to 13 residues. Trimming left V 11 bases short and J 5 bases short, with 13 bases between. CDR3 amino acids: CAGQTERANVLTF. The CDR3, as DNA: TGTGCCGGACAGACAGAAAGGGCCAACGTCCTGACTTTC.

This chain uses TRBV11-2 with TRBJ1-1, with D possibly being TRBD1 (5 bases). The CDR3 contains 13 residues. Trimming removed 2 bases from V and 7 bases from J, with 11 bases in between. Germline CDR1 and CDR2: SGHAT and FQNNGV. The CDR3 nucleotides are TGTGCCAGCAGCTTATACCGGGACGATGAAGCTTTCTTT. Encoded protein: CASSLYRDDEAFF. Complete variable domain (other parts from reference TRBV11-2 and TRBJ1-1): EAGVAQSPRYKIIEKRQSVAFWCNPISGHATLYWYQQILGQGPKLLIQFQNNGVVDDSQLPKDRFSAERLKGVDSTLKIQPAKLEDSAVYLCASSLYRDDEAFFGQGTRLTVV.

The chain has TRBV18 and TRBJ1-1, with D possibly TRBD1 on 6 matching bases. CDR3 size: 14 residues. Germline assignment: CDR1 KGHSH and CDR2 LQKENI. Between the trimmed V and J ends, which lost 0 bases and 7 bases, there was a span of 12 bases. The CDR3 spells CASSPPGTPNEAFF. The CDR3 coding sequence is TGTGCCAGCTCACCACCCGGGACACCAAATGAAGCTTTCTTT.

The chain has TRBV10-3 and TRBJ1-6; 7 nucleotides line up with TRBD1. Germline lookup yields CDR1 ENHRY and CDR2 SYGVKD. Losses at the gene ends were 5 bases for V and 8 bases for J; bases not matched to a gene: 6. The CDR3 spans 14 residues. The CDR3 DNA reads TGTGCCATCAGTCTCCAGGGGGAGGATTCACCCCTCCACTTT. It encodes CAISLQGEDSPLHF.

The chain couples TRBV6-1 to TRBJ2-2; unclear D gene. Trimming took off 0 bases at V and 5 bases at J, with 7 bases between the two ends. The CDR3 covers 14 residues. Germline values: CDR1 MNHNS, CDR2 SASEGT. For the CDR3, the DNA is TGTGCCAGCAGTGAAGCTTTTTGGACCGGGGAGCTGTTTTTT. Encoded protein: CASSEAFWTGELFF.

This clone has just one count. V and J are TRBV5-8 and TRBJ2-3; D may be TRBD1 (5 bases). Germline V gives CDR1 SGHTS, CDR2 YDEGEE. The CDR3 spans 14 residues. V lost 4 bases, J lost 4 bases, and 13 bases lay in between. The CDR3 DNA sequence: TGTGCCAGCAGCCGCAGGGTCGGAGCAGATACGCAGTATTTT. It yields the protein CASSRRVGADTQYF.

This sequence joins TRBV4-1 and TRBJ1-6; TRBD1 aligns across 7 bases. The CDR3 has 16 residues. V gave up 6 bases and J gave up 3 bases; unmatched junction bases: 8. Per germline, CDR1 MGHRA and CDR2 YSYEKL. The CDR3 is CASRPQGGIYNSPLHF. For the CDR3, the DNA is TGCGCCAGCAGACCTCAGGGGGGGATCTATAATTCACCCCTCCACTTT.

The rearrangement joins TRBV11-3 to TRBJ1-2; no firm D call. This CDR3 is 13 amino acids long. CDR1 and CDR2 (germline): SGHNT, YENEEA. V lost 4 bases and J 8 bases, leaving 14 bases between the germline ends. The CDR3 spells CASSSPAARGYTF. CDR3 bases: TGTGCCAGCAGCTCCCCCGCGGCTCGCGGCTACACCTTC.

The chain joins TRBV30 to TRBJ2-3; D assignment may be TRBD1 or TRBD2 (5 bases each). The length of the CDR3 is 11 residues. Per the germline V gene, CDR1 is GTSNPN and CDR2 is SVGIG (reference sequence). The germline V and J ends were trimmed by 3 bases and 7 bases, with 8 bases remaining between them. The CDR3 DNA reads TGTGCCTGGAGGAGGGGTAATACGCAGTATTTT. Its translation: CAWRRGNTQYF.

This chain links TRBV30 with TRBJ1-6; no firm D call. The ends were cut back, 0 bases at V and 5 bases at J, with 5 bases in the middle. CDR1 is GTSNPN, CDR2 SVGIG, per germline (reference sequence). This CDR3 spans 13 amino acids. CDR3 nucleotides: TGTGCCTGGAGTGTACATGATAATTCACCCCTCCACTTT. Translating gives CAWSVHDNSPLHF.